Below are 20 T cell receptor beta chains sequenced from a single sample in a study of CD8 T cells in ankylosing spondylitis (dated by TCRdb to the late 2010s). Libraries were constructed by 5' RACE. These reads were obtained on an Illumina HiSeq 2500. The public reads were run again by TCRdb, first through fastp at Q25 and then through MiXCR, and only productive beta chains were kept. For every CDR3 protein sequence, its rows merge into one entry that carries the most common genes and DNA. The sample includes 250,000 or so distinct CDR3 sequences, with approximately 11% observed a single time. The ten largest clones add up to under 7% of the sample. The material sequenced was blood, either unsorted or a sorted T cell fraction (not recorded which). These receptors were collected from a male donor with ankylosing spondylitis or in good health (not recorded which).

The table lists this clonotype with many counts. This rearrangement joins TRBV5-1 to TRBJ2-1, with D possibly TRBD2 on 5 matching bases. V lost 4 bases and J 7 bases, leaving 18 bases between the germline ends. The CDR3 runs to 15 residues. CDR1 and CDR2 (germline): SGHRS, YFSETQ. The CDR3 DNA follows: TGCGCCAGCAGCCCCACTTCGGGGATCCTTAATGAGCAGTTCTTC. This sequence encodes CASSPTSGILNEQFF.

This clonotype was seen at least ten times. The chain recombines TRBV15 with TRBJ2-2; 7 nucleotides agree with TRBD1. J was trimmed by 6 bases and V by 1 base; bases with no gene match: 2. In germline, CDR1 is LNHNV, CDR2 YYDKDF (reference sequence). The CDR3 loop spans 14 amino acids. The CDR3 bases are TGTGCCACCAGCAGAGTCCAGGGGGCCGGGGAGCTGTTTTTT. Translated: CATSRVQGAGELFF. Variable domain in full (rest from reference TRBV15 and TRBJ2-2): DAMVIQNPRYQVTQFGKPVTLSCSQTLNHNVMYWYQQKSSQAPKLLFHYYDKDFNNEADTPDNFQSRRPNTSFCFLDIRSPGLGDTAMYLCATSRVQGAGELFFGEGSRLTVL.

V usage is TRBV10-1 and J usage is TRBJ2-1, with 8 bases aligning to TRBD2. The CDR3 sequence is 12 residues long. J gave up 11 bases and V 5 bases, and 5 bases lay outside the gene matches. The germline gives CDR1 WNHNN, CDR2 SYGVQD (reference sequence). Here the CDR3 DNA reads TGCGCCAGCAGTACAAGCGGGAGTAAGCAGTTCTTC. It translates to CASSTSGSKQFF.

The chain employs TRBV12-3 or TRBV12-4 and TRBJ1-4; D unclear. This CDR3 spans 14 amino acids. V was pared by 6 bases and J by 5 bases, with 13 bases between. The CDR3 loop reads CASSVSRSNEKLFF. Written as DNA, the CDR3 is TGTGCCAGCAGCGTTTCCAGGTCGAATGAAAAACTGTTTTTT.

This clonotype was detected ten times or more. The chain links TRBV27 to TRBJ2-1; possibly TRBD1 for D (5 bases). Trimming stripped 6 bases from V and 2 bases from J, with 14 bases between. The CDR3 covers 15 residues. Germline CDR1 reads MNHEY; CDR2 reads SMNVEV (reference sequence). The CDR3 loop is CASSRSLGAYNEQFF. CDR3 nucleotides: TGTGCCAGCAGCCGGTCGCTAGGGGCCTACAATGAGCAGTTCTTC.

The chain couples TRBV5-5 to TRBJ1-1, with D hard to call. The CDR3 length is 15 residues. Trimming left V 0 bases short and J 2 bases short, with 11 bases between. Germline V lookup: CDR1 SGHKS, CDR2 YYEKEE (reference sequence). Written as DNA, the CDR3 is TGTGCCAGCAGCTTGGGAGAGGGAGTTAACACTGAAGCTTTCTTT. Amino acids: CASSLGEGVNTEAFF.

The chain is built from TRBV9 and TRBJ2-2; 7 bases map to TRBD2. CDR1 SGDLS and CDR2 YYNGEE come from the germline V gene. V lost 7 bases and J lost 1; bases outside the gene matches: 4. This CDR3 region has 14 residues. Written as DNA, the CDR3 is TGTGCCAGCGGGAGCGGGATGAACACCGGGGAGCTGTTTTTT. Amino acid sequence: CASGSGMNTGELFF.

This clonotype came up many times. J is TRBJ2-1 and V is TRBV2, with a weak D call TRBD2 (5 bases). Germline lookup yields CDR1 SNHLY and CDR2 FYNNEI. CDR3 length: 15 amino acids. V lost 3 bases and J 0 bases, leaving 9 bases between the germline ends. CDR3 DNA: TGTGCCAGCAGTGACAGCGGAGGCTCCTACAATGAGCAGTTCTTC. The encoded protein is CASSDSGGSYNEQFF. The complete variable domain, with remaining parts taken from reference TRBV2 and TRBJ2-1, reads EPEVTQTPSHQVTQMGQEVILRCVPISNHLYFYWYRQILGQKVEFLVSFYNNEISEKSEIFDDQFSVERPDGSNFTLKIRSTKLEDSAMYFCASSDSGGSYNEQFFGPGTRLTVL.

This clonotype is a singleton in its sample. This chain links TRBV5-4 with TRBJ2-2; D uncertain. Germline assignment: CDR1 SGHNT and CDR2 YYREEE (reference sequence). This CDR3 has 14 residues. Trimming took off 4 bases at V and 1 base at J, with 8 bases between the two ends. CDR3 nucleotides: TGTGCCAGCAGCCTGAAGCGGAACACCGGGGAGCTGTTTTTT. Its protein product is CASSLKRNTGELFF.

This clonotype has ten or more counts. V usage is TRBV29-1 and J usage is TRBJ2-7; D unclear. Germline CDR1 is SQVTM and CDR2 is ANQGSEA. This CDR3 is 12 amino acids long. The V gene lost 6 bases and the J gene lost 1 base, with 10 bases spanning the gap. CDR3 bases: TGCAGCGTCCTCAGCGATTCCTACGAGCAGTACTTC. It is translated as CSVLSDSYEQYF.

This clonotype was counted between two and nine times. The chain carries TRBV12-3 or TRBV12-4 and TRBJ1-1; tentatively, D is TRBD1 (6 bases). CDR3 length: 14 residues. Trimming cost V 6 bases and J 1 base, with 12 bases left between them. This chain's CDR3 is CASSLTQGNTEAFF. The CDR3 DNA follows: TGTGCCAGCAGCCTTACACAGGGGAACACTGAAGCTTTCTTT.

This clonotype was counted a few times. The chain joins TRBV14 to TRBJ1-1; 8 bases align to TRBD1. Germline CDR1 reads SGHDN; CDR2 reads FVKESK. The length of the CDR3 is 15 residues. V was clipped by 3 bases and J by 6 bases; unmatched bases: 9. The CDR3 DNA follows: TGTGCCAGCAGCCAGATGCGACAGGGGATTTCTGAAGCTTTCTTT. Translation: CASSQMRQGISEAFF.

With respect to this clonotype: The junction and the germline gene differ at one end; a read error may be behind it. The V and J genes are TRBV12-3 or TRBV12-4 and TRBJ1-2, with D tentatively TRBD1 (5 bases). This CDR3 is built from 14 residues. For the CDR3, the DNA is TGTACCAGCAGTTCCCCGGGACGCGGTGGCGACTACACCTTC. Its protein product is CTSSSPGRGGDYTF.

This clonotype came up many times. The chain combines TRBV28 with TRBJ2-5; the match to TRBD2 covers 12 bases. Germline trimming cut 5 bases from V and 5 bases from J; bases unmatched to any gene: 12. CDR1 is MDHEN and CDR2 is SYDVKM in the germline V gene. The CDR3 runs 17 residues. The CDR3 loop is CASSGFGLAGSQETQYF. In DNA, the CDR3 is TGTGCCAGCAGTGGTTTTGGACTAGCGGGGAGTCAGGAGACCCAGTACTTC.

The sample holds many counts of this clonotype. The chain employs TRBV28 and TRBJ2-7; D may be TRBD1 (5 bases). The germline V gene has CDR1 MDHEN and CDR2 SYDVKM. The length of the CDR3 is 13 residues. Trimming left V 7 bases short and J 3 bases short, with 13 bases between. DNA for the CDR3: TGTGCCAGCACCCCCCGAGGACACTACGAGCAGTACTTC. It translates to CASTPRGHYEQYF. Complete variable domain (other parts from reference TRBV28 and TRBJ2-7): DVKVTQSSRYLVKRTGEKVFLECVQDMDHENMFWYRQDPGLGLRLIYFSYDVKMKEKGDIPEGYSVSREKKERFSLILESASTNQTSMYLCASTPRGHYEQYFGPGTRLTVT.

This clonotype was counted between two and nine times. CDR3 sequence reads: CASLRFNEKLFF. CDR3 DNA sequence: TGTGCCAGCTTACGATTCAATGAAAAACTGTTTTTT. The chain has TRBV2 and TRBJ1-4, with D hard to call. This CDR3 is built from 12 residues. In germline, CDR1 is SNHLY, CDR2 FYNNEI. The V and J ends lost 8 bases and 5 bases respectively, with 9 bases between them.

This clonotype was counted only a few times. The rearrangement uses TRBV2 and TRBJ2-5, with 8 nucleotides matching TRBD2. Germline-derived CDR1 and CDR2 are SNHLY and FYNNEI. V dropped 6 bases and J dropped 7; count of bases not matched to a gene: 7. CDR3 length equals 13 residues. The CDR3 loop reads CASRGTSSGTQYF. The CDR3, as DNA: TGTGCCAGCAGAGGGACTAGTTCCGGGACCCAGTACTTC. The full variable domain, its missing parts supplied by reference TRBV2 and TRBJ2-5, is EPEVTQTPSHQVTQMGQEVILRCVPISNHLYFYWYRQILGQKVEFLVSFYNNEISEKSEIFDDQFSVERPDGSNFTLKIRSTKLEDSAMYFCASRGTSSGTQYFGPGTRLLVL.

The rearrangement uses TRBV7-9 and TRBJ2-7, with D hard to call. Per germline, CDR1 SEHNR and CDR2 FQNEAQ (reference sequence). Trimming cost V 5 bases and J 0 bases, with 11 bases left between them. This CDR3 contains 14 residues. The CDR3 loop is CASSQEKNSYEQYF. DNA for the CDR3: TGTGCCAGCAGCCAAGAAAAAAACTCCTACGAGCAGTACTTC.

The chain has TRBV29-1 and TRBJ2-3; unclear D gene. The CDR3 has 13 amino acids. Trimming removed 4 bases at V and 0 bases at J, with 8 bases between. The germline V gene has CDR1 SQVTM and CDR2 ANQGSEA. CDR3 sequence (DNA): TGCAGCGTTGTATGGCAAAGCACAGATACGCAGTATTTT. Amino acids: CSVVWQSTDTQYF.

The table lists this clonotype with many counts. The rearrangement joins TRBV28 to TRBJ2-3, with 8 bases aligning to TRBD2. CDR1 and CDR2 (germline): MDHEN, SYDVKM. The CDR3 runs to 19 residues. With 8 bases clipped from V and 1 base from J, the junction kept 20 bases outside the gene matches. In DNA, the CDR3 is TGTGCCAGCGACACAAATATCGACGGCGGGCGGGAGGGCACAGATACGCAGTATTTT. Encoded protein: CASDTNIDGGREGTDTQYF. Together with reference TRBV28 and TRBJ2-3, the CDR3 gives the full variable domain: DVKVTQSSRYLVKRTGEKVFLECVQDMDHENMFWYRQDPGLGLRLIYFSYDVKMKEKGDIPEGYSVSREKKERFSLILESASTNQTSMYLCASDTNIDGGREGTDTQYFGPGTRLTVL.